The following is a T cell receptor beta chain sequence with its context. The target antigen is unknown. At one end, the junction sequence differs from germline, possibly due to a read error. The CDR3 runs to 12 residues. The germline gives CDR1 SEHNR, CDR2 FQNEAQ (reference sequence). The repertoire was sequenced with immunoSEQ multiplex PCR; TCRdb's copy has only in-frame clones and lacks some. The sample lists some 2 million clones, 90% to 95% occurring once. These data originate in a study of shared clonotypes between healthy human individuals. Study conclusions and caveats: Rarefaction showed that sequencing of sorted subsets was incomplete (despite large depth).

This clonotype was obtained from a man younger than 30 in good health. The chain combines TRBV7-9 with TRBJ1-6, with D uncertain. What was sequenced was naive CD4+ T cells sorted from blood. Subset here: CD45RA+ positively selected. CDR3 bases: TGTGCCAGCAGCTCCGATAATTCACCCCTCCACTTT. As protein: CASSSDNSPLHF.